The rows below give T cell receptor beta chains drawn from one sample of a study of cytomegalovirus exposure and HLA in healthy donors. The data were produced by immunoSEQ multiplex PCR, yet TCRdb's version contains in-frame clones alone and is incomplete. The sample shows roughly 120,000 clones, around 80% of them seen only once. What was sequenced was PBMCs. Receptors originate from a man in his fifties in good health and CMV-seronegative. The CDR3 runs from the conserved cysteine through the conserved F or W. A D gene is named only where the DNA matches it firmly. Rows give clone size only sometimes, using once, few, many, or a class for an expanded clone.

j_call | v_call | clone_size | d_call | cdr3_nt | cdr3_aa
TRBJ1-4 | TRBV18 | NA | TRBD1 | TGTGCCAGCTCGCCTCAGGGGGCTTCTAATGAAAAACTGTTTTTT | CASSPQGASNEKLFF
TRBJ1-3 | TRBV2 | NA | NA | TGTGCCAACAAACGCCGTGCCTCCTCTGGAAACACCATATATTTT | CANKRRASSGNTIYF
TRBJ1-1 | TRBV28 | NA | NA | TGTGCCAGCCCCCCTTCGGGTGTCTCTCGCCAGAACACTGAAGCTTTCTTT | CASPPSGVSRQNTEAFF
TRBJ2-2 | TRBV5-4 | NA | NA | TGTGCCAGCAGCACGACCCGGAGGCCCGGGGAGCTGTTTTTT | CASSTTRRPGELFF
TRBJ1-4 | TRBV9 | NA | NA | TGTGCCAGCAGCCCCCACGGAGACTATGAAAAACTGTTTTTT | CASSPHGDYEKLFF
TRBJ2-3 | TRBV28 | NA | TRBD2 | TGTGCCAGCAGTATCCATCGGACTAGAGGCTTTATTGCAGATACGCAGTATTTT | CASSIHRTRGFIADTQYF
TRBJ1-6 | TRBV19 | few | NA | TGTGCCAGTAGTACTTCGTCCAATTCACCCCTCCACTTT | CASSTSSNSPLHF
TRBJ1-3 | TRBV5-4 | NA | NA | TGTGCCAGCAGCTCTTACAGGGCCCTCTCTGGAAACACCATATATTTT | CASSSYRALSGNTIYF
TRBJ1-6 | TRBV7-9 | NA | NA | TGTGCCAGCAGCTTAGGGCAGGGTTTCGGAGATTCACCCCTCCACTTT | CASSLGQGFGDSPLHF
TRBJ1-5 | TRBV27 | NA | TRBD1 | TGTGCCAGCAGCCTGGGACAGGGAAATAGCAATCAGCCCCAGCATTTT | CASSLGQGNSNQPQHF
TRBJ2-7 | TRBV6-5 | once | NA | TGTGCCAGCAGCGCTGGGGGGAGAGCCTACGAGCAGTACTTC | CASSAGGRAYEQYF
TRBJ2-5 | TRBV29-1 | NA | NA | TGCAGCGTTGTATCAGGGGTACTCCAAGAGACCCAGTACTTC | CSVVSGVLQETQYF
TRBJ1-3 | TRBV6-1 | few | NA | TGTGCCAGCAGTGGTTTGAGGACGGGACAAACTGGAAACACCATATATTTT | CASSGLRTGQTGNTIYF
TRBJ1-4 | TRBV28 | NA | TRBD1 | TGTGCCAGCAGGCGTACAGGGGGGAGCGAAAAACTGTTTTTT | CASRRTGGSEKLFF
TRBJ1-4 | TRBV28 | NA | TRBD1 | TGTGCCAGCAGGGAAGGGCAGGGGGCGCGGGAAAAACTGTTTTTT | CASREGQGAREKLFF
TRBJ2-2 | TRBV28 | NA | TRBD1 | TGTGCCAGCAGGACCCACCTAATCGACAGGGCCGGGGAGCTGTTTTTT | CASRTHLIDRAGELFF
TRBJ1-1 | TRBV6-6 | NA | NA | TGTGCCAGCCGAGGTGCGAACACTGAAGCTTTCTTT | CASRGANTEAFF
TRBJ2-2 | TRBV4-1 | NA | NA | TGCGCCAGCAGCCAAGCCGGGACGAACACCGGGGAGCTGTTTTTT | CASSQAGTNTGELFF
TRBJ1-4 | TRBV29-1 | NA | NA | TGCAGCGTTGCTTTGGGGGAGGATGAAAAACTGTTTTTT | CSVALGEDEKLFF
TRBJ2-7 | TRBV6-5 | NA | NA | TGTGCCAGCAGTTACAGCGGGCCCGGCGAGCAGTACTTC | CASSYSGPGEQYF
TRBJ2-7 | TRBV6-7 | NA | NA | TGTGCCAGCAGGAACGGGGGGCCGCAGGACGAGCAGTACTTC | CASRNGGPQDEQYF
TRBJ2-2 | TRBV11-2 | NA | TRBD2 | TGTGCCAGCTCAACCCCGGGACTAGCGGGAGGTAGCACCGGGGAGCTGTTTTTT | CASSTPGLAGGSTGELFF
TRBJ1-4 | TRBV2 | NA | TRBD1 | TGTGCCAGCAGTGAAAACCCGACAGGGTTGGGGGAAAAACTGTTTTTT | CASSENPTGLGEKLFF
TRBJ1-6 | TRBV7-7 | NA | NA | TGTGCTTCCCGCGGCTCCTATAATTCACCCCTCCACTTT | CASRGSYNSPLHF
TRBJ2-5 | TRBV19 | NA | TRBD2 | TGTGCCAGTAGTCCCCCGGGGGGGGGAGCCCAGTACTTC | CASSPPGGGAQYF
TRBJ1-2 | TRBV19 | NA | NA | TGTGCCAGTAGGAGGGACTATGGCTACACCTTC | CASRRDYGYTF
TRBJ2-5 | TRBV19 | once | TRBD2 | TGTGCCAGTAGTCCCCTAGCGGGGGGGCGGGGAGAGACCCAGTACTTC | CASSPLAGGRGETQYF
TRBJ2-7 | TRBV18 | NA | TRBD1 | TGTGCCAGCTCACTACTCAAGACAGGGGTTAACTACGAGCAGTACTTC | CASSLLKTGVNYEQYF
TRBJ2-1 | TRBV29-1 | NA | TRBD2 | TGCAGCGGGTCGGGACTAGCGCTCCCCAATGAGCAGTTCTTC | CSGSGLALPNEQFF
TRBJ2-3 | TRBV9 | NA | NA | TGTGCCAGCAGCGGACCTACTAGTTTGAGGCAGTATTTT | CASSGPTSLRQYF
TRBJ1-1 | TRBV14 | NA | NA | TGTGCCAGCAGCCAAGGAACTACTGAAGCTTTCTTT | CASSQGTTEAFF
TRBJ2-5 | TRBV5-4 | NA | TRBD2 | TGTGCCAGCAGCGGGGGAGCGGGCGGGGGGGGGATACAAGAGACCCAGTACTTC | CASSGGAGGGGIQETQYF
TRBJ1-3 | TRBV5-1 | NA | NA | TGCGCCAGCGGAGACGGTCTTCACTCTGGAAACACCATATATTTT | CASGDGLHSGNTIYF
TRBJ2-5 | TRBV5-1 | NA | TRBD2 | TGCGCCAGTTTCCGGGAGGGGGAGACCCAGTACTTC | CASFREGETQYF
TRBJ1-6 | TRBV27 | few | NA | TGTGCCAGCAGTTTTAAACGGGGGGCCACTAATTCACCCCTCCACTTT | CASSFKRGATNSPLHF
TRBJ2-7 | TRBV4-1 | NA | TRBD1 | TGCGCCAGCAGCCAAGCGGGACAGGGGGCCTACGAGCAGTACTTC | CASSQAGQGAYEQYF
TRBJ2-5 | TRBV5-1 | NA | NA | TGCGCCAGCAGCCCCACTCGCCAGACCCAGTACTTC | CASSPTRQTQYF
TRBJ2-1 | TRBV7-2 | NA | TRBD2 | TGTGCCAGCAGCTTGCCGTTAGCGGGAGGGGTGAGGAATGAGCAGTTCTTC | CASSLPLAGGVRNEQFF
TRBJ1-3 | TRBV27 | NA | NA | TGTGCCAGCAGTGCTAGCCAGAATGGAAACACCATATATTTT | CASSASQNGNTIYF
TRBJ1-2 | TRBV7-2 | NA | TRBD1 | TGTGCCAGCAGCCCACGGGAAGGACAGGTCTTCTATGGCTACACCTTC | CASSPREGQVFYGYTF
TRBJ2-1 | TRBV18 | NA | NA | TGTGCCAGCTCACCTGAACAGAATGAGCAGTTCTTC | CASSPEQNEQFF
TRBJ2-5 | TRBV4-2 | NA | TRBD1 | TGTGCCAGCAGCCGGGGACAGACAGGGGAAAGTATAGGAGAGACCCAGTACTTC | CASSRGQTGESIGETQYF
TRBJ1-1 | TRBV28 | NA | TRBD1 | TGTGCCAGCAGTTTATTAACAGGGGGCTGGACTGAAGCTTTCTTT | CASSLLTGGWTEAFF
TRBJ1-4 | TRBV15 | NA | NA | TGTGCCACTAGCGGGGGCACTAATGAAAAACTGTTTTTT | CATSGGTNEKLFF
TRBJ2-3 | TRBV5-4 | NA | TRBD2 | TGTGCCAGCAGCTTGGGGGTTAGCGGGGGGCGTAGGGCGGATACGCAGTATTTT | CASSLGVSGGRRADTQYF
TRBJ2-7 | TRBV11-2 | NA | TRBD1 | TGTGCCAGCAGCTACGGACAGGGCGTATTCTACGAGCAGTACTTC | CASSYGQGVFYEQYF
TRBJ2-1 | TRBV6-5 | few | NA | TGTGCCAGCAGTTACCAGGCGAGCTCCTACAATGAGCAGTTCTTC | CASSYQASSYNEQFF
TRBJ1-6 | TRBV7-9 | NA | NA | TGTGCCAGCAGCTCAAACAGGGTTGGGGCGAGGAGTAATTCACCCCTCCACTTT | CASSSNRVGARSNSPLHF
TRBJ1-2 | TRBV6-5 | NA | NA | TGTGCCACCCGAGCCTGGGCTAAAGGTGGCTACACCTTC | CATRAWAKGGYTF
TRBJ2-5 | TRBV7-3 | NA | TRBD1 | TGTGCCAGCAGCCTAGACAGGGGGCTTGGAGAGACCCAGTACTTC | CASSLDRGLGETQYF
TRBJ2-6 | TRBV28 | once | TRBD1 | TGTGCCAGCTTCGAACAGGGGGCCAAAGGGGCCAACGTCCTGACTTTC | CASFEQGAKGANVLTF
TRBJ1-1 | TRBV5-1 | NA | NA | TGCGCCAGCAACCTTGCTGGGGCCTCGAACACTGAAGCTTTCTTT | CASNLAGASNTEAFF
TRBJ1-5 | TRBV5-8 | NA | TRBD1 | TGTGCCAGCAGCTTGGATCCGGACAGGTTGGATAGCAATCAGCCCCAGCATTTT | CASSLDPDRLDSNQPQHF